These 6 T cell receptor beta chains originate from one sample sequenced in a study of T cells after yellow fever vaccination (dated by TCRdb to the late 2010s). Library preparation used 5' RACE. Sequenced using an Illumina HiSeq 2500. TCRdb reprocessed the public reads (quality trimming at Q25 with fastp, clone calling with MiXCR) and kept in-frame beta chains. Rows are combined by CDR3 protein, so each entry shows the most common genes and DNA. Here the sample has 500,000 to 650,000 distinct CDR3 sequences; around an eighth occur a single time. The top ten clonotypes cover over 12% of the sample. What the treatment or condition label conveys for this sample: live attenuated yellow fever vaccine strain. The starting material was PBMCs, obtained on the day of the yellow fever booster vaccination. Source of these receptors: a man aged 25-45 years who received the YFV17D yellow fever vaccine.

This clonotype was observed a handful of times. The chain is built from TRBV7-9 and TRBJ1-6; D unresolved. CDR3 length equals 12 residues. CDR1 and CDR2 (germline): SEHNR, FQNEAQ (reference sequence). Trimming took 3 bases from V and 9 from J, leaving 6 bases between them. The CDR3 here is CASSFELSPLHF. CDR3 bases: TGTGCCAGCAGCTTCGAACTTTCACCCCTCCACTTT.

The V and J genes are TRBV6-2 or TRBV6-3 and TRBJ2-3, with a possible D match to TRBD1 (5 bases). CDR1 is MNHEY, CDR2 SVGEGT, per germline. This CDR3 is built from 15 residues. V shed 8 bases and J shed 0 bases, with 15 bases lying between them. The CDR3 DNA reads as TGTGCCAGCCTAGGACACCTTTTGAGCACAGATACGCAGTATTTT. Amino acids: CASLGHLLSTDTQYF.

This clonotype showed up many times. The V call is TRBV7-9, the J call TRBJ2-3; the D gene is possibly TRBD1 (5 bases). The germline CDR1 and CDR2 sequences are SEHNR and FQNEAQ (reference sequence). V was shortened by 6 bases and J by 2 bases, with 18 bases between the two germline ends. The CDR3 length is 16 residues. The CDR3 DNA follows: TGTGCCAGCAGAAAACGGAATCCCAGGGCCACAGATACGCAGTATTTT. Translation: CASRKRNPRATDTQYF. Using reference TRBV7-9 and TRBJ2-3 for the parts outside the CDR3, the full variable domain is DTGVSQNPRHKITKRGQNVTFRCDPISEHNRLYWYRQTLGQGPEFLTYFQNEAQLEKSRLLSDRFSAERPKGSFSTLEIQRTEQGDSAMYLCASRKRNPRATDTQYFGPGTRLTVL.

The V and J genes are TRBV27 and TRBJ2-6; 9 positions agree with TRBD1. With V trimmed by 6 bases and J by 2 bases, 11 bases remained unmatched. CDR1 is MNHEY and CDR2 is SMNVEV in the germline V gene (reference sequence). This CDR3 region has 18 residues. The CDR3 DNA reads as TGTGCCAGCAGCCCACAGGGGGCGTATAAACCTGGGGCCAACGTCCTGACTTTC. This sequence encodes CASSPQGAYKPGANVLTF.

The table lists this clonotype with a few counts. The chain has TRBV7-2 and TRBJ2-7, with D unclear. The V gene's germline CDR1 is SGHTA and CDR2 FQGNSA. Trimming left V 5 bases short and J 3 bases short, with 14 bases between. The CDR3 is made up of 14 amino acids. CDR3 sequence (DNA): TGTGCCAGCAGCCCGCGAGAGCCATTCTACGAGCAGTACTTC. It is translated as CASSPREPFYEQYF.

J is TRBJ1-1 and V is TRBV7-9; 10 positions agree with TRBD1. The CDR3 extends over 15 amino acids. Trimming removed 3 bases from V and 1 base from J; junction bases left unmatched: 2. In germline, CDR1 is SEHNR, CDR2 FQNEAQ (reference sequence). The chain's CDR3 is CASSFRDRGNTEAFF. For the CDR3, the DNA is TGTGCCAGCAGCTTCCGGGACAGGGGGAACACTGAAGCTTTCTTT.